This T cell receptor beta chain was profiled in a study of shared clonotypes between healthy human individuals. The overall study: Each donor contributed plates that comprised three CD4 naive, three CD4 memory, two CD8 naive and one CD8 memory. Study-wide results and caveats: Only blood underwent sampling, and tissue repertoires likely differ. Shared across several donors were roughly 5.3% of the naive CD4 clonotypes.

For this clone: Antigen unknown.

In the source study's methods: Junction-only sequences without quality scores were provided by ImmunoSEQ, so filtering was different. Method: immunoSEQ multiplex PCR; TCRdb's copy keeps in-frame clones and lacks some. For V, J and clone size, that table is used; D and trimming come from the DNA. The sample has 1 million to 1.2 million clones; around three quarters are singletons. V gave up 0 bases and J gave up 15 bases, with 14 bases separating them. CDR1 is SGHAT, CDR2 FQNNGV, per germline. The CDR3 runs 13 residues. The J gene is TRBJ2-2, the V gene TRBV11-2; no clear D. This receptor was taken from a man aged 18-30 years in good health. Some clones in this sample may be carry-over from other donors' samples. The sequencing sample was made of memory CD4+ T cells from PBMCs. Subset indicated: CD45RA-negative fraction. The CDR3 sequence: CASSLDRVQKVFF. CDR3 DNA: TGTGCCAGCAGCTTAGATAGGGTCCAAAAGGTGTTTTTT.